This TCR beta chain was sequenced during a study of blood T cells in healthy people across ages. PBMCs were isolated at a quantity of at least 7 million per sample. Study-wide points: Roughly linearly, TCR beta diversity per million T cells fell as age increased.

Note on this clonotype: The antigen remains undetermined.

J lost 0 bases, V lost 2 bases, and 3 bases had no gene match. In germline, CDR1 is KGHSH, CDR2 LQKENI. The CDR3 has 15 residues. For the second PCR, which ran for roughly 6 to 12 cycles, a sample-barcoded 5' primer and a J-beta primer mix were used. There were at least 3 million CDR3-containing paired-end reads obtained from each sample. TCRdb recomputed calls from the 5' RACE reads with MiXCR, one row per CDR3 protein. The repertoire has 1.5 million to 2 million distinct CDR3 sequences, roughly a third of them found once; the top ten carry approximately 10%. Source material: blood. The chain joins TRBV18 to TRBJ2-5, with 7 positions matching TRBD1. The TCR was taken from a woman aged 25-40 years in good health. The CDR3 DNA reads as TGTGCCAGCTCACCAGTACAGGGGAACCAAGAGACCCAGTACTTC. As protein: CASSPVQGNQETQYF.